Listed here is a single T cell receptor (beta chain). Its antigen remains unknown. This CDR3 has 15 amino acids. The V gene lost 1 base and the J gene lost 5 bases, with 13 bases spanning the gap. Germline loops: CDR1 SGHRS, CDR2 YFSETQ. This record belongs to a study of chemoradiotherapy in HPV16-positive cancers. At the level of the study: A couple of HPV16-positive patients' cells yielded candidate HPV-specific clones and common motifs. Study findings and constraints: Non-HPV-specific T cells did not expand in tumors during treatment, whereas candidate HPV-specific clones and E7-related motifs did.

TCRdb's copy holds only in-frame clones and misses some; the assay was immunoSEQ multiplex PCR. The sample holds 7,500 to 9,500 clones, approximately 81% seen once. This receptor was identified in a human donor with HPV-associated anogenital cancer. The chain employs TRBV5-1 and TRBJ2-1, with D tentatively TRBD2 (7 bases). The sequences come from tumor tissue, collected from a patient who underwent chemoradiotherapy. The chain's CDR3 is CASSLSGTHNNEQFF. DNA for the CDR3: TGCGCCAGCAGCTTGAGCGGGACACATAACAATGAGCAGTTCTTC.